Described below is a single TCR beta chain sequence and its context. This sample is drawn from a study of blood T cells in healthy people across ages. The CDR3 runs 15 residues. The V and J ends lost 0 bases and 7 bases, in that order; junction bases with no gene match: 5. Germline V lookup: CDR1 MRHNA, CDR2 SNTAGT. Together with a sample-barcoded 5' primer, a J-beta primer mix was included in a second PCR lasting about 7 to 12 cycles. MiXCR, applied by TCRdb to the 5' RACE reads, yields one record per CDR3 protein. The sample consists of hundreds of thousands of distinct CDR3 sequences, about 61% of them appearing once.

The clonotype originates from a middle-aged man in good health. What was sequenced was blood. The V call is TRBV6-4, the J call TRBJ2-1; 8 bases match TRBD2. The CDR3 loop is CASSDSTGGPNEQFF. The CDR3 DNA follows: TGTGCCAGCAGTGACTCGACGGGAGGGCCGAATGAGCAGTTCTTC.